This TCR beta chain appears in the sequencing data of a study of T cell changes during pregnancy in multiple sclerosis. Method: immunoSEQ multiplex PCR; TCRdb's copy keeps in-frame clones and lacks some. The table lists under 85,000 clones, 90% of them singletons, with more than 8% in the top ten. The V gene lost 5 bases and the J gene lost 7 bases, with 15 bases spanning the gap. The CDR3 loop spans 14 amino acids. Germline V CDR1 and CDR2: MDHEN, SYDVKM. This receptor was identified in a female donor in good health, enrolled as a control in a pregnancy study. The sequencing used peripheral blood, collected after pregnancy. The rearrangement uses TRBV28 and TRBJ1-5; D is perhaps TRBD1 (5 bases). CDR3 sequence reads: CASSEPREEQPQHF. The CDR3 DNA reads TGTGCCAGCAGTGAACCCAGGGAGGAGCAGCCCCAGCATTTT.